The next 25 T cell receptor beta chains were all read from a single sample in a study of cytomegalovirus exposure and HLA in healthy donors (dated by TCRdb to 2016 to 2017). Library construction relied on the immunoSEQ multiplex PCR assay. For the multiplex PCR, a mixture combining 60 forward primers for TCR Vbeta segments and 13 reverse primers for TCR Jbeta segments was used. TCRdb's version of the immuneACCESS table is confined to in-frame rearrangements and falls short of the full clone set. An unresolved V gene accounts for under half of the shortfall where checked; the remainder is of unknown origin. The sample has fewer than 350,000 clones on record, about 90% of them singletons. Roughly 2.3% of the sample comes from the top ten. The specimen sequenced was PBMCs. Receptors were obtained from a woman aged 18-29 years in good health and CMV-seronegative.

This chain connects TRBV2 to TRBJ1-1; no firm D call. The V end lost 8 bases, the J end lost 7 bases, and 17 bases lay between the germline ends. The CDR3 totals 13 residues. The germline CDR1 and CDR2 sequences are SNHLY and FYNNEI. CDR3 protein: CASDTGIDNEAFF. CDR3 bases: TGTGCCAGCGATACGGGGATAGACAATGAAGCTTTCTTT.

The gene calls are TRBV19 and TRBJ1-1, with a weak D call TRBD1 (6 bases). The CDR3 has 14 amino acids. Trimming pared 7 bases from V and 1 base from J, leaving 13 bases between. CDR1 LNHDA and CDR2 SQIVND come from the germline V gene (reference sequence). CDR3 sequence: CASTRRGGNTEAFF. The CDR3 region has the DNA TGTGCCAGTACCCGAAGGGGGGGGAACACTGAAGCTTTCTTT.

In this sample, this clone turned up once. V usage is TRBV6-4 and J usage is TRBJ1-1, with D possibly TRBD1 on 5 matching bases. Germline V gene sequence: CDR1 MRHNA, CDR2 SNTAGT. V was shortened by 6 bases and J by 4 bases, with 9 bases between the two germline ends. This CDR3 has 12 amino acids. CDR3 nucleotides: TGTGCCAGCAGGGGGCTCGGCACTGAAGCTTTCTTT. It is translated as CASRGLGTEAFF.

The rearrangement links TRBV9 to TRBJ2-2; 8 nucleotides match TRBD1. The V gene's germline CDR1 is SGDLS and CDR2 YYNGEE. The CDR3 runs 14 residues. V lost 0 bases, J lost 7 bases, and 2 bases stayed unmatched. This chain's CDR3 is CASSVGQGNGELFF. The CDR3 DNA follows: TGTGCCAGCAGCGTAGGACAGGGGAACGGGGAGCTGTTTTTT. The full variable domain, with the rest looked up from reference TRBV9 and TRBJ2-2, is DSGVTQTPKHLITATGQRVTLRCSPRSGDLSVYWYQQSLDQGLQFLIQYYNGEERAKGNILERFSAQQFPDLHSELNLSSLELGDSALYFCASSVGQGNGELFFGEGSRLTVL.

The chain carries TRBV5-6 and TRBJ2-5; TRBD2 matches at 7 bases. TRBJ2-7 matches the DNA end more closely, so the J call is doubtful. Looked up from germline, CDR1 is SGHDT and CDR2 is YYEEEE. This CDR3 is built from 15 residues. The CDR3 DNA is TGTGCCAGCAAAACCCGTAGCGGGCTGCCCTACGAGCAGTACTTC. Its protein product is CASKTRSGLPYEQYF.

The gene calls are TRBV27 and TRBJ1-2; D is possibly TRBD1 (5 bases). There are 14 residues in the CDR3. The V end was cut by 3 bases, the J end by 8 bases, with 16 bases between. CDR1 is MNHEY, CDR2 SMNVEV, per germline (reference sequence). This CDR3 reads CASSFGPRGVGYTF. The DNA of the CDR3 is TGTGCCAGCAGTTTCGGCCCCCGGGGGGTCGGCTACACCTTC.

V usage is TRBV5-1 and J usage is TRBJ2-1, with 13 nucleotides matching TRBD2. The CDR3 has 21 amino acids. J gave up 5 bases and V 4 bases, and 21 bases lay outside the gene matches. CDR1 is SGHRS, CDR2 YFSETQ, per germline. The CDR3 DNA reads as TGCGCCAGCAGCCCTCCTTATCCAATTACTAGCGGGGGGGCAGGTGACAATGAGCAGTTCTTC. Translation: CASSPPYPITSGGAGDNEQFF. The full variable domain, with the rest looked up from reference TRBV5-1 and TRBJ2-1, is KAGVTQTPRYLIKTRGQQVTLSCSPISGHRSVSWYQQTPGQGLQFLFEYFSETQRNKGNFPGRFSGRQFSNSRSEMNVSTLELGDSALYLCASSPPYPITSGGAGDNEQFFGPGTRLTVL.

The chain recombines TRBV7-6 with TRBJ2-7, with 10 nucleotides matching TRBD1. This CDR3 contains 15 residues. CDR1 is SGHVS and CDR2 is FNYEAQ in the germline V gene. With 0 bases clipped from V and 3 bases from J, the junction kept 2 bases outside the gene matches. The CDR3 spells CASSLAGQGYYEQYF. The CDR3 DNA sequence: TGTGCCAGCAGCTTAGCGGGACAGGGGTACTACGAGCAGTACTTC. The full variable domain, its missing parts supplied by reference TRBV7-6 and TRBJ2-7, is GAGVSQSPRYKVTKRGQDVALRCDPISGHVSLYWYRQALGQGPEFLTYFNYEAQQDKSGLPNDRFSAERPEGSISTLTIQRTEQRDSAMYRCASSLAGQGYYEQYFGPGTRLTVT.

V and J are TRBV9 and TRBJ2-1; TRBD2 agrees at 8 bases. Trimming took 5 bases from V and 5 from J; bases not matched to a gene: 9. This CDR3 spans 15 amino acids. Looked up from germline, CDR1 is SGDLS and CDR2 is YYNGEE. CDR3 bases: TGTGCCAGCAGTCCCCCGGGGGGGCGGGACAATGAGCAGTTCTTC. Translating gives CASSPPGGRDNEQFF.

J is TRBJ1-2 and V is TRBV7-9; TRBD1 might be the D (5 bases). Germline V gene sequence: CDR1 SEHNR, CDR2 FQNEAQ (reference sequence). This CDR3 has 14 amino acids. Trimming pared 1 base from V and 6 bases from J, leaving 12 bases between. The CDR3 here is CASSLDVREDGYTF. The CDR3, as DNA: TGTGCCAGCAGCTTAGATGTCAGGGAGGATGGCTACACCTTC.

The chain is built from TRBV9 and TRBJ1-1, with a weak D call TRBD1 (5 bases). The CDR3 length is 14 residues. CDR1 and CDR2 from the germline V gene are SGDLS and YYNGEE. V lost 0 bases to trimming and J lost 7 bases, with 13 bases between them. CDR3 in amino acids: CASSVGGRGHEAFF. The CDR3 coding sequence is TGTGCCAGCAGCGTAGGAGGAAGGGGCCATGAAGCTTTCTTT.

The rearrangement uses TRBV27 and TRBJ1-1; D remains ambiguous. Looked up from germline, CDR1 is MNHEY and CDR2 is SMNVEV (reference sequence). V gave up 3 bases and J gave up 1 base, with 15 bases separating them. The CDR3 covers 16 residues. The CDR3 protein is CASSFVSGATNTEAFF. The CDR3 coding sequence is TGTGCCAGCAGTTTTGTCTCTGGAGCTACGAACACTGAAGCTTTCTTT.

The rearrangement joins TRBV9 to TRBJ2-3; 8 bases map to TRBD2. Germline V gives CDR1 SGDLS, CDR2 YYNGEE. This CDR3 contains 16 residues. J was trimmed by 2 bases and V by 0 bases; bases with no gene match: 5. In nucleotides, the CDR3 is TGTGCCAGCAGCGTAGTAGGCGGGGGGTTCACAGATACGCAGTATTTT. It codes for CASSVVGGGFTDTQYF. Looking up the rest from reference TRBV9 and TRBJ2-3 gives the full variable domain: DSGVTQTPKHLITATGQRVTLRCSPRSGDLSVYWYQQSLDQGLQFLIQYYNGEERAKGNILERFSAQQFPDLHSELNLSSLELGDSALYFCASSVVGGGFTDTQYFGPGTRLTVL.

This chain uses TRBV9 with TRBJ2-1; 9 nucleotides match TRBD1. Germline assignment: CDR1 SGDLS and CDR2 YYNGEE. With V trimmed by 0 bases and J by 5 bases, 6 bases remained unmatched. This CDR3 has 16 amino acids. CDR3 sequence (DNA): TGTGCCAGCAGCGTAGGGGACAGGGTCCCACACAATGAGCAGTTCTTC. This sequence encodes CASSVGDRVPHNEQFF.

V is TRBV5-1 and J is TRBJ1-1; 7 bases match TRBD1. Germline V gene sequence: CDR1 SGHRS, CDR2 YFSETQ. This CDR3 has 13 residues. V gave up 2 bases and J gave up 10 bases; unmatched junction bases: 8. The CDR3 region is CASSFDRERRAFF. Here the CDR3 DNA reads TGCGCCAGCAGCTTCGACAGGGAACGTAGAGCTTTCTTT. The full variable domain, completed using reference TRBV5-1 and TRBJ1-1, is KAGVTQTPRYLIKTRGQQVTLSCSPISGHRSVSWYQQTPGQGLQFLFEYFSETQRNKGNFPGRFSGRQFSNSRSEMNVSTLELGDSALYLCASSFDRERRAFFGQGTRLTVV.

The V and J genes are TRBV7-8 and TRBJ1-4; D remains unclear. CDR1 is SGHVS and CDR2 is FQNEAQ in the germline V gene. V was shortened by 5 bases and J by 3 bases, with 16 bases between the two germline ends. The length of the CDR3 is 16 residues. The CDR3 DNA reads as TGTGCCAGCAGCCGCGGCGGTAGCGGGCCTAATGAAAAACTGTTTTTT. Its translation: CASSRGGSGPNEKLFF. Filled out from reference TRBV7-8 and TRBJ1-4, the complete variable domain reads GAGVSQSPRYKVAKRGQDVALRCDPISGHVSLFWYQQALGQGPEFLTYFQNEAQLDKSGLPSDRFFAERPEGSVSTLKIQRTQQEDSAVYLCASSRGGSGPNEKLFFGSGTQLSVL.

The rearrangement links TRBV2 to TRBJ1-6; maybe TRBD1 (6 bases). Trimming left V 5 bases short and J 8 bases short, with 16 bases between. Per germline, CDR1 SNHLY and CDR2 FYNNEI. This CDR3 has 15 amino acids. The CDR3 DNA follows: TGTGCCAGCAGTCGAAGCAGGGGTTCGGATTCACCCCTCCACTTT. Translation: CASSRSRGSDSPLHF.

The rearrangement links TRBV5-6 to TRBJ2-5; 7 nucleotides agree with TRBD1. Trimming removed 0 bases from V and 5 bases from J; junction bases left unmatched: 7. Per germline, CDR1 SGHDT and CDR2 YYEEEE. This CDR3 region has 15 residues. The CDR3 sequence is CASSLGTGPRETQYF. In DNA, the CDR3 is TGTGCCAGCAGCTTGGGGACAGGCCCTCGGGAGACCCAGTACTTC. The entire variable domain, with the rest obtained from reference TRBV5-6 and TRBJ2-5, is as follows: DAGVTQSPTHLIKTRGQQVTLRCSPKSGHDTVSWYQQALGQGPQFIFQYYEEEERQRGNFPDRFSGHQFPNYSSELNVNALLLGDSALYLCASSLGTGPRETQYFGPGTRLLVL.

This chain joins TRBV2 and TRBJ1-5; 8 bases map to TRBD1. The length of the CDR3 is 14 residues. Germline V gene data show CDR1 as SNHLY and CDR2 as FYNNEI. V was clipped by 7 bases and J by 5 bases; unmatched bases: 7. This CDR3 reads CASNPDREDQPQHF. The CDR3 DNA sequence: TGTGCCAGCAACCCGGACAGGGAGGATCAGCCCCAGCATTTT.

The J gene is TRBJ1-1, the V gene TRBV7-6; 10 nucleotides match TRBD1. V lost 5 bases and J lost 4; bases outside the gene matches: 4. Per germline, CDR1 SGHVS and CDR2 FNYEAQ. There are 14 residues in the CDR3. The CDR3 reads CASSTGQGGTEAFF. The CDR3 DNA sequence: TGTGCCAGCAGCACAGGACAGGGGGGCACTGAAGCTTTCTTT.

The J gene is TRBJ1-1, the V gene TRBV27, with D hard to call. In germline, CDR1 is MNHEY, CDR2 SMNVEV (reference sequence). V lost 0 bases and J 0 bases, leaving 8 bases between the germline ends. CDR3 length: 15 residues. CDR3 region: CASSLSRQMNTEAFF. The CDR3 DNA reads as TGTGCCAGCAGTTTATCGAGACAAATGAACACTGAAGCTTTCTTT.

This clone has only a few counts. The rearrangement links TRBV14 to TRBJ1-2; D might be TRBD1 (5 bases). Trimming took off 1 base at V and 4 bases at J, with 7 bases between the two ends. The germline V gene encodes CDR1 SGHDN and CDR2 FVKESK. The CDR3 runs to 13 residues. In DNA, the CDR3 is TGTGCCAGCAGCCAAGGACAGTTCTATGGCTACACCTTC. This sequence encodes CASSQGQFYGYTF.

The chain couples TRBV11-2 to TRBJ1-1, with TRBD1 identical over 7 bases. V shed 4 bases, J shed 0 bases, and the junction held 11 bases outside the gene matches. The CDR3 has 17 amino acids. The germline V gene encodes CDR1 SGHAT and CDR2 FQNNGV. This chain's CDR3 is CASSSAGTVFMNTEAFF. The CDR3 region has the DNA TGTGCCAGCAGCTCCGCCGGGACAGTTTTCATGAACACTGAAGCTTTCTTT. Full variable domain (outside the CDR3, taken from reference TRBV11-2 and TRBJ1-1): EAGVAQSPRYKIIEKRQSVAFWCNPISGHATLYWYQQILGQGPKLLIQFQNNGVVDDSQLPKDRFSAERLKGVDSTLKIQPAKLEDSAVYLCASSSAGTVFMNTEAFFGQGTRLTVV.

This clone was observed once. This chain joins TRBV5-1 and TRBJ2-1; 7 bases line up with TRBD2. The J segment lost 4 bases and the V segment lost 1 base, leaving 2 bases of the junction unmatched. This CDR3 contains 14 residues. Looked up from germline, CDR1 is SGHRS and CDR2 is YFSETQ. CDR3 sequence: CASSLRAGYNEQFF. CDR3 nucleotide sequence: TGCGCCAGCAGCTTGCGAGCGGGATACAATGAGCAGTTCTTC.

The rearrangement links TRBV30 to TRBJ1-1; a weak D match, TRBD1 (6 bases). The V and J ends lost 5 bases and 2 bases respectively, with 12 bases between them. The germline CDR1 and CDR2 sequences are GTSNPN and SVGIG (reference sequence). The CDR3 covers 13 residues. The CDR3: CAWEDRSNTEAFF. In nucleotides, the CDR3 is TGTGCCTGGGAAGACAGGTCTAACACTGAAGCTTTCTTT.